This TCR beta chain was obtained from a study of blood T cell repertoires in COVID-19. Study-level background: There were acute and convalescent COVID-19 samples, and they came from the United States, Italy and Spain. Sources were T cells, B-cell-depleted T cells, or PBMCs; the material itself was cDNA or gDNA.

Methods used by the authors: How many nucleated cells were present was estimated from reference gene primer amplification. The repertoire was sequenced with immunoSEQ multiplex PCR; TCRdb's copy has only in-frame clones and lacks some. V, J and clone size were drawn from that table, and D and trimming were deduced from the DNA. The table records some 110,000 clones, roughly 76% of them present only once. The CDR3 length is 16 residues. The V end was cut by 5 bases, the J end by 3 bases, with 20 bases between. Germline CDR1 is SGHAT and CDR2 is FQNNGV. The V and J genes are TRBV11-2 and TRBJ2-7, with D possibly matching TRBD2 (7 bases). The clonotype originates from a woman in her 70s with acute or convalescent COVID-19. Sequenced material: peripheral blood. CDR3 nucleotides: TGTGCCAGCAGCACAGGGCGCGGGGGCCTCTTCTACGAGCAGTACTTC. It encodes CASSTGRGGLFYEQYF.